The 4 T cell receptor beta chains given below trace back to one sample, sequenced in a study of T cells in Graves' hyperthyroidism and ophthalmopathy. TCR beta CDR3 sequences were amplified from RNA transcripts. TCR CDR3 underwent first-round RT-PCR with the HTBI primer set. MiXCR, applied by TCRdb to the multiplex PCR reads, yields one record per CDR3 protein. The sample lists over 700,000 distinct CDR3 sequences; more than 30% were seen once. The sequenced sample consisted of blood. The receptors stem from a man in his late teens or twenties with Graves' hyperthyroidism.

The gene calls are TRBV6-1 and TRBJ1-2; TRBD1 might be the D (5 bases). V was cut by 3 bases and J by 4 bases, with 12 bases left in between. This CDR3 region has 14 residues. Germline loops: CDR1 MNHNS, CDR2 SASEGT. The CDR3 sequence is CASSEAGRSYGYTF. The CDR3 DNA is TGTGCCAGCAGTGAGGCGGGGCGTTCCTATGGCTACACCTTC.

This clonotype was counted between two and nine times. The V and J genes are TRBV5-1 and TRBJ1-3; D is unresolved. Looked up from germline, CDR1 is SGHRS and CDR2 is YFSETQ. The CDR3 totals 16 residues. Trimming cost V 4 bases and J 0 bases, with 14 bases left between them. The CDR3 loop is CASSLGPVLSGNTIYF. The CDR3 DNA sequence: TGCGCCAGCAGCCTAGGACCGGTCCTCTCTGGAAACACCATATATTTT.

The table lists this clonotype with many counts. This sequence joins TRBV20-1 and TRBJ2-7, with D perhaps TRBD2 (5 bases). Germline CDR1 and CDR2: DFQATT and SNEGSKA (reference sequence). This CDR3 region has 15 residues. V was shortened by 5 bases and J by 5 bases, with 22 bases between the two germline ends. The CDR3 nucleotides are TGCAGTGCTCGTGTGGGCGGCGGGCCCCGCAACGAGCAGTACTTC. Its protein product is CSARVGGGPRNEQYF.

The chain is built from TRBV29-1 and TRBJ1-4, with unresolved D. The CDR3 is 14 amino acids. V shed 4 bases and J shed 7 bases, with 16 bases lying between them. CDR1 is SQVTM, CDR2 ANQGSEA, per germline. CDR3 protein: CSVAAGGPSEKLFF. The CDR3 DNA is TGCAGCGTTGCAGCGGGAGGGCCGAGTGAAAAACTGTTTTTT.